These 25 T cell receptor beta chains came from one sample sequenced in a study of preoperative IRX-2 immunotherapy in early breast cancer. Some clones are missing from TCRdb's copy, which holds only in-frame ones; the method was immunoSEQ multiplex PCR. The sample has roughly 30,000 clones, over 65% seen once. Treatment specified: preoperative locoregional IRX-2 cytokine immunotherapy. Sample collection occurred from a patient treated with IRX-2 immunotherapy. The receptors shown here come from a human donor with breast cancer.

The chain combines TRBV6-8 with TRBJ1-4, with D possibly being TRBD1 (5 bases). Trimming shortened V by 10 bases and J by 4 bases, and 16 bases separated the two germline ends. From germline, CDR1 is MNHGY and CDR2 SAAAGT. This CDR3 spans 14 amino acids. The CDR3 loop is CAISPQGINEKLFF. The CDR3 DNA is TGTGCCATCAGCCCTCAGGGTATTAATGAAAAACTGTTTTTT.

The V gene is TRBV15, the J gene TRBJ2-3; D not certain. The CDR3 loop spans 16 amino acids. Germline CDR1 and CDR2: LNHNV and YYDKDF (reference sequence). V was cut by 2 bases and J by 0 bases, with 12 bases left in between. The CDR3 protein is CATSRYSGSSTDTQYF. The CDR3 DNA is TGTGCCACCAGCAGATACAGTGGCTCTAGCACAGATACGCAGTATTTT.

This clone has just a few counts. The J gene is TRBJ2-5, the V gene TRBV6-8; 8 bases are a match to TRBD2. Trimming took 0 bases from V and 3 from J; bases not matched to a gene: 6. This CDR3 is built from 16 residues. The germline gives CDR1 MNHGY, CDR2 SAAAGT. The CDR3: CASSYSGTRNEETQYF. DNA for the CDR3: TGTGCCAGCAGTTACTCGGGGACTAGGAATGAAGAGACCCAGTACTTC.

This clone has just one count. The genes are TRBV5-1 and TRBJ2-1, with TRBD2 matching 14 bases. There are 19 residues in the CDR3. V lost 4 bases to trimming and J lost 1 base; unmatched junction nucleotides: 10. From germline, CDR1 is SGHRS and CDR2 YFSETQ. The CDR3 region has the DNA TGCGCCAGCAGCCCCCGGACTAGCGGGGGGAGCTATTCCTACAATGAGCAGTTCTTC. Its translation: CASSPRTSGGSYSYNEQFF.

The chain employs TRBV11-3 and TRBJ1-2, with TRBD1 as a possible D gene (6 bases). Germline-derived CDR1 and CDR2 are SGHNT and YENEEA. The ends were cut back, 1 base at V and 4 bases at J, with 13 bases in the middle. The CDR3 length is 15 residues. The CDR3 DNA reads TGTGCCAGCAGCTTAGGCCCAGGGGACTTCTATGGCTACACCTTC. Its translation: CASSLGPGDFYGYTF.

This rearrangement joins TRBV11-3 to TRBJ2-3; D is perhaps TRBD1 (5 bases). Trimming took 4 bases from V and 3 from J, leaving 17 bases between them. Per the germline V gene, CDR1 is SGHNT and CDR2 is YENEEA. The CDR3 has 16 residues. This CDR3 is CASSSPMGPGTDTQYF. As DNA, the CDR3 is TGTGCCAGCAGCTCTCCCATGGGGCCCGGGACAGATACGCAGTATTTT.

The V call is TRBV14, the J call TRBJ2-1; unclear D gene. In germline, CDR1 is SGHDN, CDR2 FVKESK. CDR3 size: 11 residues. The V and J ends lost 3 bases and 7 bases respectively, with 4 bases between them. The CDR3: CASSHSNEQFF. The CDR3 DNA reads TGTGCCAGCAGCCACTCTAATGAGCAGTTCTTC.

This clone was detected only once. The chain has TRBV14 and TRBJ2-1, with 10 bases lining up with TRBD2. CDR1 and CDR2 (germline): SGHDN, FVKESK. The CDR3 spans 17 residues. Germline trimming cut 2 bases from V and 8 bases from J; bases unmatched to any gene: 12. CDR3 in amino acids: CASSQQREREGLDEQFF. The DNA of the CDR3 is TGTGCCAGCAGCCAACAGCGGGAGCGGGAGGGCCTCGATGAGCAGTTCTTC.

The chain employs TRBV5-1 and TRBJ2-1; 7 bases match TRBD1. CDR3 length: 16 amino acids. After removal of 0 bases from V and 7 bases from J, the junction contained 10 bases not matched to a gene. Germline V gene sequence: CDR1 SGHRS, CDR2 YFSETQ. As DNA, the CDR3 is TGCGCCAGCAGCTTGGCCGGTCAGGGGGTAATGAATGAGCAGTTCTTC. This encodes CASSLAGQGVMNEQFF.

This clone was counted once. The CDR3 sequence is CASSYERGTDTQYF. CDR3 DNA: TGTGCCAGCAGTTACGAGCGGGGCACAGATACGCAGTATTTT. This chain joins TRBV6-8 and TRBJ2-3, with D tentatively TRBD2 (6 bases). The CDR3 contains 14 residues. V gave up 2 bases and J gave up 1 base, with 7 bases separating them. Looked up from germline, CDR1 is MNHGY and CDR2 is SAAAGT.

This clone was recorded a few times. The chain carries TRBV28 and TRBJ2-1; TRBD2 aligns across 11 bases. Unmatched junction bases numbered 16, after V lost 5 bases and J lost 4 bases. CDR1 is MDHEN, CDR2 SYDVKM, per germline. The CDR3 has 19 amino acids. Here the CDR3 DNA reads TGTGCCAGCAGTCCCCCTTTGGGTTCACTAGCGGGGGCTTACAATGAGCAGTTCTTC. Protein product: CASSPPLGSLAGAYNEQFF.

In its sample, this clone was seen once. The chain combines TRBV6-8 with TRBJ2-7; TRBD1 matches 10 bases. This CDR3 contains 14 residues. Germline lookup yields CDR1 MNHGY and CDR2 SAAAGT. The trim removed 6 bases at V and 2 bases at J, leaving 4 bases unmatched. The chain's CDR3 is CASRSTGGTYEQYF. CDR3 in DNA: TGTGCCAGCAGATCGACAGGGGGCACCTACGAGCAGTACTTC.

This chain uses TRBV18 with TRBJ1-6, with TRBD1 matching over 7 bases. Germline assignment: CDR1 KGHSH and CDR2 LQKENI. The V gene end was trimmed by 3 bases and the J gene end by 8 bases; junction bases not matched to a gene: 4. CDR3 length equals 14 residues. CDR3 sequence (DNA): TGTGCCAGCTCACCGACAGGGAGGGATTCACCCCTCCACTTT. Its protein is CASSPTGRDSPLHF.

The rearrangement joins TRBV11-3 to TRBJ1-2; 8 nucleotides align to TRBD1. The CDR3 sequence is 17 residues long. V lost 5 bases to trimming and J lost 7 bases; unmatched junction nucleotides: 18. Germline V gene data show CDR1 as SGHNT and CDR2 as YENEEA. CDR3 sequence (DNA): TGTGCCAGCAGCCAGGGGGGTTCCGGGACAGGATTTGGTGGCTACACCTTC. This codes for CASSQGGSGTGFGGYTF.

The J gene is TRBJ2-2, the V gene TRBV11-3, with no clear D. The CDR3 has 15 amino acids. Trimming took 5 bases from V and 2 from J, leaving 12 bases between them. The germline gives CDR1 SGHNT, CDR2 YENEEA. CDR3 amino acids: CASSPGPYNTGELFF. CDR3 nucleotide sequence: TGTGCCAGCAGCCCGGGCCCTTACAACACCGGGGAGCTGTTTTTT.

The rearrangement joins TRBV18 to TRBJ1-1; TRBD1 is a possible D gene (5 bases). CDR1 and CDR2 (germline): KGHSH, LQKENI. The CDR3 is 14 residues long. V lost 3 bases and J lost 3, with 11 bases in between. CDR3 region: CASSPRRGDTEAFF. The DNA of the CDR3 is TGTGCCAGCTCACCTCGTAGGGGTGACACTGAAGCTTTCTTT.

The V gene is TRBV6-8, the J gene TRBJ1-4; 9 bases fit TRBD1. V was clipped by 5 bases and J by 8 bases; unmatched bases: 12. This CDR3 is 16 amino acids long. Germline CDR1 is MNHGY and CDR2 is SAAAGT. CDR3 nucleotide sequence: TGTGCCAGCAGTACCAGCTGGGGGACAGGGCGGGAAAAACTGTTTTTT. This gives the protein CASSTSWGTGREKLFF.

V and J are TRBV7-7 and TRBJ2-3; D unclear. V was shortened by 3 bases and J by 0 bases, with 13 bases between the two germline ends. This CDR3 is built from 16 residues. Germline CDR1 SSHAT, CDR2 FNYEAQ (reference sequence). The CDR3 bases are TGTGCCAGCAGCTTGACCGCATCCCATAGCACAGATACGCAGTATTTT. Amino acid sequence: CASSLTASHSTDTQYF.

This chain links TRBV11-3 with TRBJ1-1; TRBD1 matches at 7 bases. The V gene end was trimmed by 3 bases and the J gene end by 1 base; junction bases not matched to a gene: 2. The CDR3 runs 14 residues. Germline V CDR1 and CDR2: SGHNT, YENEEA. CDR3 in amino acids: CASSLRQGNTEAFF. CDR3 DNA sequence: TGTGCCAGCAGCTTGCGACAGGGGAACACTGAAGCTTTCTTT.

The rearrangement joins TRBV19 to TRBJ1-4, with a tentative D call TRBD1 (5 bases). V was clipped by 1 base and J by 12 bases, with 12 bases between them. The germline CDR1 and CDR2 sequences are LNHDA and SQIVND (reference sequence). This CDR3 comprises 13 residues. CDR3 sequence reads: CASSIVSGGELFF. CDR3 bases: TGTGCCAGTAGTATAGTATCCGGAGGGGAACTGTTTTTT.

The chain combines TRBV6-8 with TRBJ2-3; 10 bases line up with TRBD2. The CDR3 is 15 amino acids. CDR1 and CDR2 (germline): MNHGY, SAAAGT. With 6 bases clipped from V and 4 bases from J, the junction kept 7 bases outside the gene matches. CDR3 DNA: TGTGCCAGCAGAGATACTAGCGGGAACTCAGATACGCAGTATTTT. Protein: CASRDTSGNSDTQYF.

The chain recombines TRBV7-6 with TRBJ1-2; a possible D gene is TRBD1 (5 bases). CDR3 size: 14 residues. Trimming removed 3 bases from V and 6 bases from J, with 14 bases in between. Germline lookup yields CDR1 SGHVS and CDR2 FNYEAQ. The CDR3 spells CASSFRQGKNGYTF. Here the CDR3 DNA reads TGTGCCAGCAGCTTCCGGCAGGGAAAGAATGGCTACACCTTC.

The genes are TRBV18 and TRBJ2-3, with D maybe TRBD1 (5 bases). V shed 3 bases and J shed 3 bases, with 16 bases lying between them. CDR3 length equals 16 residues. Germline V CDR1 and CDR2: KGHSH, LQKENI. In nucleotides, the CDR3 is TGTGCCAGCTCACCCCTCACAGGTACAGCAACAGATACGCAGTATTTT. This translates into CASSPLTGTATDTQYF.

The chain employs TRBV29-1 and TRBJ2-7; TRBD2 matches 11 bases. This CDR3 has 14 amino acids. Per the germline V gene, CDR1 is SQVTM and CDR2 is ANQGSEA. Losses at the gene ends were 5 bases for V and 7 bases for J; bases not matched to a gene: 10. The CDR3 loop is CSVSTSGSIGEQYF. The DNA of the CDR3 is TGCAGCGTTTCTACTAGCGGGAGTATAGGGGAGCAGTACTTC.

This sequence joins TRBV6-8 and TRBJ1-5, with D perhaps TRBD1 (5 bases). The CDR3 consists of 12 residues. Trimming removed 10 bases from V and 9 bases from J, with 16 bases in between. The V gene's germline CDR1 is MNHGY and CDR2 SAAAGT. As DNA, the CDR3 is TGTGCCACCCACGCCGGGGACCGGCCCCAGCATTTT. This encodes CATHAGDRPQHF.